The T cell receptor beta chain described here comes from a study of early T cells in non-severe SARS-CoV-2 infection. Across the whole study: RNA in bulk from unsorted whole blood was sequenced, and chains were unpaired. Study conclusions and caveats: VDJdb matching skewed toward anti-spike CD8 responses, missing private and CD4 specificities.

Individually, cDNA molecules had unique molecular identifiers attached to them. A single record per CDR3 protein comes from TCRdb applying MiXCR to the 5' RACE reads. Among some 30,000 distinct CDR3 sequences listed, roughly 9.2% were seen once. This clonotype came up a few times. Antigen unknown. The sequencing input was whole blood. This clonotype was obtained from an adult who was a healthcare worker with PCR-confirmed SARS-CoV-2 infection or an uninfected control (not recorded which).

The CDR3 loop is CASSPSGTDYYGYTF. For the CDR3, the DNA is TGTGCCAGCAGCCCAAGCGGGACAGACTATTATGGCTACACCTTC. This chain joins TRBV3-1 and TRBJ1-2, with 7 nucleotides matching TRBD1. CDR1 and CDR2 (germline): LGHDT, YNNKEL (reference sequence). The CDR3 covers 15 residues. J lost 5 bases, V lost 4 bases, and 10 bases had no gene match.